The rows below give T cell receptor beta chains drawn from one sample of a study of control samples from healthy donors and cancer patients. Assay used: immunoSEQ multiplex PCR; TCRdb lists only in-frame clones, some missing. The sample includes about 55,000 clones, 95% to 97% seen only once; the top ten take about 1%. Sequencing input: blood. Receptor source: a woman in her late teens or twenties in good health. Each CDR3 is given without its conserved first and last residue. Each record gives: CDR3 length, J gene, V gene, CDR3 protein.

16 TRBJ1-6 TRBV5-6 ASSLFQGFRVDNSPLH
12 TRBJ1-1 TRBV5-1 ASSRYYRETEAF
14 TRBJ2-4 TRBV5-1 ASSLDISTGGNIQY
11 TRBJ1-1 TRBV19 ASNPGGNTEAF
12 TRBJ1-1 TRBV6-5 ASSYGGWGTEAF
15 TRBJ2-3 TRBV13 ASSSPGREGKGDTQY
14 TRBJ2-1 TRBV7-9 ASSVNSGLAGEEQF
13 TRBJ2-3 TRBV21-1 ASSKGQRRTDTQY
13 TRBJ1-3 TRBV2 ASRVDHGSGNTIY
12 TRBJ1-4 TRBV11-2 ASSQGTSGRKLF
11 TRBJ2-7 TRBV5-1 ASRQTLTYEQY
12 TRBJ1-5 TRBV2 ASKTGAVNQPQH
14 TRBJ1-5 TRBV23-1 ARKPPRVDSNQPQH
11 TRBJ1-1 TRBV19 ASSMTGDTEAF
10 TRBJ1-1 TRBV7-9 ASSLWATEAF
17 TRBJ1-5 TRBV21-1 ASLGTRDRVVSSNQPQH
10 TRBJ1-1 TRBV6-1 ASSETQAEAF
11 TRBJ1-1 TRBV19 ASSMGTNTEAF
11 TRBJ2-7 TRBV24-1 ATSDWARQGQY
11 TRBJ1-5 TRBV2 ASSVQGYQPQH
11 TRBJ1-1 TRBV2 ASTYRENTEAF
14 TRBJ2-7 TRBV9 ASSVVGTGGPYEQY
11 TRBJ1-2 TRBV10-3 AIRGGQEDGYT
17 TRBJ2-2 TRBV7-9 ASSQTFVWATGGAGELF
14 TRBJ2-1 TRBV4-1 ASSRPDRDPYNEQF
11 TRBJ2-1 TRBV6-4 ASSDNPKDEQF
14 TRBJ1-5 TRBV30 AWSGGQGTFAQPQH
12 TRBJ1-1 TRBV3-1/TRBV3-2 ASSQAVMNTEAF
9 TRBJ1-2 TRBV28 AGGGNYGYT
12 TRBJ2-2 TRBV5-4 ASSLDLNTGELF
15 TRBJ2-1 TRBV4-1 ASSQEGVGMGYNEQF
13 TRBJ2-3 TRBV2 ASSDRGTRTDTQY
14 TRBJ2-5 TRBV5-4 ASSLGDSPKGETQY
14 TRBJ2-1 TRBV14 ASSQDSLVGRNEQF
15 TRBJ2-7 TRBV9 ASSVAGLAGSSYEQY
17 TRBJ1-1 TRBV28 ASSPKGRQGLNRNTEAF
13 TRBJ1-2 TRBV2 ASSVQGFATYGYT
17 TRBJ2-1 TRBV5-1 ASSPSISGGPPYYNEQF
12 TRBJ1-2 TRBV7-8 ASSSRGNNYGYT
12 TRBJ1-4 TRBV7-9 ASSSGTGAQKLF
16 TRBJ1-4 TRBV9 ANESLTPGLWSNEKLF
12 TRBJ2-5 TRBV5-1 ASRTSGGVETQY
13 TRBJ1-3 TRBV6-1 ASSEALQGGNTIY
12 TRBJ1-5 TRBV6-1 ASSEAPEGQPQH
9 TRBJ2-3 TRBV27 ASGSTDTQY
15 TRBJ2-3 TRBV2 ASSESTSGGATDTQY
13 TRBJ1-1 TRBV25-1 ASSESRGRDTEAF
15 TRBJ1-5 TRBV6-2/TRBV6-3 ASSNPRGGKSNQPQH
12 TRBJ1-1 TRBV2 ASSDEGQGAEAF
13 TRBJ2-1 TRBV11-3 ASSLGGSLLREQF
12 TRBJ1-1 TRBV9 ASSPRGTGAEAF
14 TRBJ1-2 TRBV11-2 ASSTIRTGGSYGYT
11 TRBJ1-5 TRBV6-6 ASGRGSNQPQH